The next 12 T cell receptor beta chains were all read from a single sample in a study of CD8+CD57+ T cells in acquired aplastic anemia. Profiles of TCR beta VDJ and CDR3 were generated from a genomic DNA template. TCRdb re-called the reads with MiXCR, one entry per CDR3 protein. The sample records some 150,000 distinct CDR3 sequences, roughly 49% being singletons. The sequenced patients had an expansion of CD8+CD57+ cells seen by flow cytometry. Sequences were obtained from sorted CD4+, CD8+, or CD8+CD57+ T cells (not recorded which) from PBMCs. All receptors derive from a human donor with aplastic anemia.

V usage is TRBV29-1 and J usage is TRBJ1-2; 8 bases are a match to TRBD1. The CDR3 consists of 13 residues. V gave up 4 bases and J gave up 5 bases; unmatched junction bases: 6. Germline CDR1 reads SQVTM; CDR2 reads ANQGSEA. The CDR3 spells CSVGTGRRYGYTF. The CDR3 region has the DNA TGCAGCGTTGGGACAGGGAGGAGGTATGGCTACACCTTC.

This clonotype was counted at least ten times. The chain recombines TRBV7-3 with TRBJ1-1, with D uncertain. Per the germline V gene, CDR1 is SGHTA and CDR2 is FQGTGA. Trimming took off 5 bases at V and 0 bases at J, with 10 bases between the two ends. The CDR3 totals 14 residues. CDR3 amino acids: CASSPLTVNTEAFF. In nucleotides, the CDR3 is TGTGCCAGCAGCCCCCTTACAGTGAACACTGAAGCTTTCTTT.

This clonotype was recorded many times. This sequence joins TRBV19 and TRBJ2-5; the match to TRBD1 covers 7 bases. This CDR3 has 13 amino acids. V shed 6 bases, J shed 2 bases, and the junction held 3 bases outside the gene matches. Germline CDR1 LNHDA, CDR2 SQIVND (reference sequence). CDR3 loop: CASSRTGQETQYF. CDR3 bases: TGTGCCAGTAGCAGGACAGGTCAAGAGACCCAGTACTTC.

This clonotype occurred a few times. A much larger clone lies one base from this, so it may be a read error. This rearrangement joins TRBV7-3 to TRBJ2-1; no clear D gene. The germline CDR1 and CDR2 sequences are SGHTA and FQGTGA. CDR3 length: 13 residues. V was shortened by 6 bases and J by 6 bases, with 12 bases between the two germline ends. The CDR3 nucleotides are TGTGCCAGCAGTCGGTCTAGAGGCAATGAGCAGTTCTTC. This codes for CASSRSRGNEQFF. Filled out from reference TRBV7-3 and TRBJ2-1, the complete variable domain reads GAGVSQTPSNKVTEKGKYVELRCDPISGHTALYWYRQSLGQGPEFLIYFQGTGAADDSGLPNDRFFAVRPEGSVSTLKIQRTERGDSAVYLCASSRSRGNEQFFGPGTRLTVL.

This chain connects TRBV15 to TRBJ2-5; possibly TRBD1 or TRBD2 for D (5 bases each). Trimming left V 4 bases short and J 5 bases short, with 14 bases between. The CDR3 sequence is 14 residues long. CDR1 and CDR2 (germline): LNHNV, YYDKDF (reference sequence). DNA for the CDR3: TGTGCCACCAGCACCGGGACGCGCGGGGAGACCCAGTACTTC. Translated, it gives CATSTGTRGETQYF.

The rearrangement uses TRBV24-1 and TRBJ2-7, with TRBD2 matching over 12 bases. From germline, CDR1 is KGHDR and CDR2 SFDVKD. The CDR3 totals 15 residues. V shed 9 bases, J shed 7 bases, and the junction held 12 bases outside the gene matches. CDR3 sequence (DNA): TGTGCCACCTCTAGCGGGAGGGAGGGGTCAGGGGAGCAGTACTTC. Its translation: CATSSGREGSGEQYF.

Here the CDR3 reads CASSWGTSGGHQETQYF. DNA for the CDR3: TGTGCCAGCAGCTGGGGGACTAGCGGGGGCCATCAAGAGACCCAGTACTTC. The genes are TRBV5-6 and TRBJ2-5; 14 positions agree with TRBD2. J was trimmed by 2 bases and V by 3 bases; bases with no gene match: 6. The CDR3 is made up of 17 amino acids. CDR1 and CDR2 from the germline V gene are SGHDT and YYEEEE.

The V call is TRBV25-1, the J call TRBJ1-6; tentative D call: TRBD1 (6 bases). This CDR3 has 15 amino acids. Trimming removed 4 bases at V and 4 bases at J, with 11 bases between. Germline values: CDR1 MGHDK, CDR2 SYGVNS. This CDR3 reads CASSGQGQYNSPLHF. CDR3 DNA sequence: TGTGCCAGCAGTGGTCAGGGGCAGTATAATTCACCCCTCCACTTT.

As for this clonotype: A read error is possible here, since a much larger clone lies one base away. V is TRBV6-5 and J is TRBJ2-5; either TRBD1 or TRBD2 may supply D (5 bases each). The CDR3 spans 13 residues. V was clipped by 6 bases and J by 5 bases, with 13 bases between them. In germline, CDR1 is MNHEY, CDR2 SVGAGI. CDR3 residues: CASRYGEGETQYF. The DNA for the CDR3 is TGTGCCAGCAGGTACGGAGAGGGGGAGACCCAGTACTTC.

This clonotype came up a few times. The chain uses TRBV20-1 and TRBJ2-7, with unresolved D. This CDR3 has 13 residues. CDR1 DFQATT and CDR2 SNEGSKA come from the germline V gene (reference sequence). Trimming left V 3 bases short and J 0 bases short, with 9 bases between. CDR3 bases: TGCAGTGCTAGGCAGACCAGCTCCTACGAGCAGTACTTC. The encoded protein is CSARQTSSYEQYF.

This chain connects TRBV7-6 to TRBJ1-1, with D unclear. V was trimmed by 5 bases and J by 3 bases, leaving 10 bases between them. The CDR3 is made up of 13 amino acids. Germline-derived CDR1 and CDR2 are SGHVS and FNYEAQ. The CDR3 DNA sequence: TGTGCCAGCAGCCCGAGCAGCTACACTGAAGCTTTCTTT. Encoded protein: CASSPSSYTEAFF.

Remarks on this clonotype: A much larger clone differs by one base, so this may be a read error. CDR3: CASSQPTDREAQYF. Written as DNA, the CDR3 is TGTGCCAGCAGCCAACCGACAGACCGGGAGGCCCAGTACTTC. The rearrangement uses TRBV3-1 and TRBJ2-5, with TRBD2 matching over 7 bases. This CDR3 has 14 residues. The V gene end was trimmed by 2 bases and the J gene end by 9 bases; junction bases not matched to a gene: 9. Germline V gene lookup returns CDR1 LGHDT and CDR2 YNNKEL (reference sequence).